The 25 T cell receptor beta chains listed next were all sequenced from one sample in a study of CD8 T cells in Susac syndrome. An input of roughly 0.5 to 1 ug of RNA was subjected to reverse transcription using random hexamers. TCRdb independently ran MiXCR on the immunoSEQ multiplex PCR reads; one entry per CDR3 protein. The repertoire holds a few hundred thousand distinct CDR3 sequences, just over 90% seen once, with roughly 0.07% in the top ten. Specimen: CD4+ T cells from PBMCs. The receptors originated from a human donor with multiple sclerosis.

The gene calls are TRBV29-1 and TRBJ1-1; D is possibly TRBD1 (5 bases). Trimming took 4 bases from V and 4 from J, leaving 10 bases between them. The CDR3 is 12 amino acids. The germline gives CDR1 SQVTM, CDR2 ANQGSEA. In DNA form, the CDR3 reads TGCAGCGTTGCGGAGGGGAGCACTGAAGCTTTCTTT. Translated: CSVAEGSTEAFF.

The gene calls are TRBV18 and TRBJ2-4; 7 bases align to TRBD1. The CDR3 is 14 amino acids. Trimming at V came to 2 bases and at J to 5 bases, leaving 3 bases not matched to a gene. Germline V CDR1 and CDR2: KGHSH, LQKENI. This CDR3 reads CASSPEGAQNIQYF. The CDR3 region has the DNA TGTGCCAGCTCACCAGAGGGGGCACAAAACATTCAGTACTTC.

This rearrangement joins TRBV30 to TRBJ1-6, with 11 positions matching TRBD1. Germline V gives CDR1 GTSNPN, CDR2 SVGIG (reference sequence). V was clipped by 4 bases and J by 9 bases; unmatched bases: 5. The CDR3 spans 14 residues. For the CDR3, the DNA is TGTGCCTGGACCACCGGGACAGGGGGTTCACCCCTCCACTTT. The encoded protein is CAWTTGTGGSPLHF.

The chain recombines TRBV7-2 with TRBJ1-1, with D perhaps matching TRBD1 (5 bases). Trimming took 4 bases from V and 11 from J, leaving 29 bases between them. CDR3 length: 17 amino acids. The germline V gene encodes CDR1 SGHTA and CDR2 FQGNSA. CDR3 sequence: CASSSTPAGSRGVVAFF. In nucleotides, the CDR3 is TGTGCCAGCAGCTCCACCCCAGCGGGGTCGCGAGGGGTGGTCGCTTTCTTT.

This clonotype appeared a single time. The chain couples TRBV19 to TRBJ2-4; D is ambiguous. The CDR3 is made up of 16 amino acids. V was pared by 5 bases and J by 5 bases, with 19 bases between. Germline lookup yields CDR1 LNHDA and CDR2 SQIVND (reference sequence). The CDR3 bases are TGTGCCAGTAGTGCCCCCCCGCTGGGAACAGAAAACATTCAGTACTTC. Translated, it gives CASSAPPLGTENIQYF.

The chain employs TRBV30 and TRBJ2-2; 7 bases agree with TRBD1. The CDR3 covers 16 residues. The J segment lost 6 bases and the V segment lost 2 bases, leaving 12 bases of the junction unmatched. Germline assignment: CDR1 GTSNPN and CDR2 SVGIG (reference sequence). The CDR3 DNA follows: TGTGCCTGGAGTCCCTTCCACGCGACAGGGTCCGGGGAGCTGTTTTTT. This translates into CAWSPFHATGSGELFF. The full variable domain, completed using reference TRBV30 and TRBJ2-2, is SQTIHQWPATLVQPVGSPLSLECTVEGTSNPNLYWYRQAAGRGLQLLFYSVGIGQISSEVPQNLSASRPQDRQFILSSKKLLLSDSGFYLCAWSPFHATGSGELFFGEGSRLTVL.

This chain joins TRBV12-3 or TRBV12-4 and TRBJ2-1; 12 nucleotides match TRBD2. V shed 1 base, J shed 3 bases, and the junction held 4 bases outside the gene matches. This CDR3 region has 17 residues. The CDR3 reads CASSLETSGRNYNEQFF. CDR3 in DNA: TGTGCCAGCAGTTTAGAAACTAGCGGGAGGAACTACAATGAGCAGTTCTTC.

The genes are TRBV19 and TRBJ1-5; D perhaps matches TRBD1 (6 bases). With 5 bases removed from V and 0 bases from J, the gap between germline ends came to 17 bases. Germline assignment: CDR1 LNHDA and CDR2 SQIVND (reference sequence). The CDR3 totals 17 residues. The CDR3 sequence is CASSLTGQSYSNQPQHF. The CDR3 DNA follows: TGTGCCAGTAGTCTCACCGGACAGAGTTATAGCAATCAGCCCCAGCATTTT. Full variable domain (remainder filled in from reference TRBV19 and TRBJ1-5): DGGITQSPKYLFRKEGQNVTLSCEQNLNHDAMYWYRQDPGQGLRLIYYSQIVNDFQKGDIAEGYSVSREKKESFPLTVTSAQKNPTAFYLCASSLTGQSYSNQPQHFGDGTRLSIL.

J is TRBJ2-2 and V is TRBV6-6, with D perhaps being TRBD1 or TRBD2 (5 bases each). Germline V gene lookup returns CDR1 MNHNY and CDR2 SVGAGI (reference sequence). V was cut by 8 bases and J by 7 bases, with 20 bases left in between. The CDR3 is made up of 15 amino acids. CDR3 bases: TGTGCCAGCTTACTTCGAGGGGTAACGGGCGGGGAGCTGTTTTTT. Protein product: CASLLRGVTGGELFF.

The V and J genes are TRBV7-9 and TRBJ1-2; TRBD1 might be the D (5 bases). Germline CDR1 SEHNR, CDR2 FQNEAQ (reference sequence). The V end lost 5 bases, the J end lost 8 bases, and 18 bases lay between the germline ends. CDR3 length: 14 amino acids. The CDR3 here is CASSLGSYGTGYTF. The CDR3, as DNA: TGTGCCAGCAGCCTCGGGTCGTACGGGACGGGCTACACCTTC.

V is TRBV9 and J is TRBJ1-1; D remains ambiguous. CDR3 length: 15 residues. V dropped 0 bases and J dropped 0 bases, with 9 bases sitting between them. The V gene's germline CDR1 is SGDLS and CDR2 YYNGEE. CDR3 bases: TGTGCCAGCAGCGTAGTATCGGGAATGAACACTGAAGCTTTCTTT. Amino acid sequence: CASSVVSGMNTEAFF.

The V and J genes are TRBV10-3 and TRBJ2-7, with 7 bases identical to TRBD1. Germline V lookup: CDR1 ENHRY, CDR2 SYGVKD. V lost 0 bases and J lost 9; bases outside the gene matches: 5. The CDR3 is 13 amino acids. The CDR3 DNA reads as TGTGCCATCAGTGAGTCAGGGACAGAGGTGCAGTACTTC. It is translated as CAISESGTEVQYF.

This sequence joins TRBV7-8 and TRBJ2-5; 10 nucleotides line up with TRBD2. The CDR3 consists of 15 residues. The trim removed 2 bases at V and 5 bases at J, leaving 5 bases unmatched. Looked up from germline, CDR1 is SGHVS and CDR2 is FQNEAQ. Here the CDR3 reads CASSLRASGSETQYF. CDR3 in DNA: TGTGCCAGCAGCTTAAGGGCTAGCGGGAGTGAGACCCAGTACTTC.

The rearrangement links TRBV6-5 to TRBJ2-6; tentative D call: TRBD1 (5 bases). This CDR3 contains 11 residues. Germline V gene lookup returns CDR1 MNHEY and CDR2 SVGAGI. Between the trimmed V and J ends, which lost 4 bases and 13 bases, there was a span of 8 bases. CDR3 sequence (DNA): TGTGCCAGCAGTTCACCAGGGGTCCTGACTTTC. Amino acids: CASSSPGVLTF.

The gene calls are TRBV30 and TRBJ1-5; 7 bases are shared with TRBD1. Germline CDR1 reads GTSNPN; CDR2 reads SVGIG (reference sequence). The junction had 7 bases not matched to a gene; V was cut back by 3 bases and J by 8 bases. CDR3 size: 13 residues. Here the CDR3 reads CAWSDQGVKPQHF. The CDR3 coding sequence is TGTGCCTGGAGCGATCAGGGGGTCAAGCCCCAGCATTTT.

The chain carries TRBV7-9 and TRBJ2-7; tentative D call: TRBD1 (6 bases). There are 14 residues in the CDR3. Trimming took 5 bases from V and 0 from J, leaving 11 bases between them. Germline-derived CDR1 and CDR2 are SEHNR and FQNEAQ (reference sequence). The CDR3 DNA reads TGTGCCAGCAGCCGGGACACTTACTCCTACGAGCAGTACTTC. This encodes CASSRDTYSYEQYF. Supplemented by reference TRBV7-9 and TRBJ2-7, the full variable domain reads DTGVSQNPRHKITKRGQNVTFRCDPISEHNRLYWYRQTLGQGPEFLTYFQNEAQLEKSRLLSDRFSAERPKGSFSTLEIQRTEQGDSAMYLCASSRDTYSYEQYFGPGTRLTVT.

J is TRBJ1-6 and V is TRBV27; TRBD1 might be the D (5 bases). The CDR3 length is 17 residues. CDR1 is MNHEY, CDR2 SMNVEV, per germline (reference sequence). V lost 3 bases to trimming and J lost 0 bases, with 12 bases between them. The CDR3 region is CASSFGGTSSYNSPLHF. CDR3 in DNA: TGTGCCAGCAGTTTTGGAGGGACGAGCTCCTATAATTCACCCCTCCACTTT.

The chain uses TRBV20-1 and TRBJ2-5; no definite D call. Trimming removed 1 base at V and 1 base at J, with 10 bases between. This CDR3 has 14 amino acids. The V gene's germline CDR1 is DFQATT and CDR2 SNEGSKA (reference sequence). CDR3 in DNA: TGCAGTGCTAGAGTCGGCAGGAGCCAAGAGACCCAGTACTTC. Its translation: CSARVGRSQETQYF.

J is TRBJ1-2 and V is TRBV7-2; 7 bases fit TRBD1. CDR3 length: 14 residues. V shed 5 bases and J 4 bases; nucleotides not matched to a gene: 7. Germline V gene lookup returns CDR1 SGHTA and CDR2 FQGNSA. The CDR3 bases are TGTGCCAGCAGCGACAAGAGGGGGCCCTATGGCTACACCTTC. The encoded protein is CASSDKRGPYGYTF.

The chain joins TRBV18 to TRBJ1-5; D not resolved. Germline CDR1 and CDR2: KGHSH and LQKENI. The CDR3 has 16 amino acids. V was clipped by 2 bases and J by 3 bases, with 14 bases between them. The CDR3 bases are TGTGCCAGCTCACCAGATTCGGCCACCGTCAATCAGCCCCAGCATTTT. Translating it yields CASSPDSATVNQPQHF.

This rearrangement joins TRBV24-1 to TRBJ2-7, with 10 positions matching TRBD2. The germline V gene encodes CDR1 KGHDR and CDR2 SFDVKD. With 2 bases clipped from V and 4 bases from J, the junction kept 4 bases outside the gene matches. The CDR3 sequence is 15 residues long. The CDR3 DNA follows: TGTGCCACCAGTGATTCTAGCGGGGGATCTTACGAGCAGTACTTC. Its translation is CATSDSSGGSYEQYF.

This clonotype was observed a handful of times. The chain combines TRBV7-3 with TRBJ2-3; TRBD1 agrees at 10 bases. V gave up 5 bases and J gave up 4 bases; unmatched junction bases: 3. The CDR3 consists of 14 residues. The V gene's germline CDR1 is SGHTA and CDR2 FQGTGA. CDR3 region: CASSRGQGADTQYF. CDR3 nucleotides: TGTGCCAGCAGCCGCGGACAGGGGGCAGATACGCAGTATTTT. Based on the CDR3 plus reference TRBV7-3 and TRBJ2-3, the full variable domain is GAGVSQTPSNKVTEKGKYVELRCDPISGHTALYWYRQSLGQGPEFLIYFQGTGAADDSGLPNDRFFAVRPEGSVSTLKIQRTERGDSAVYLCASSRGQGADTQYFGPGTRLTVL.

This clonotype was found once. This chain uses TRBV11-2 with TRBJ2-1; the match to TRBD1 covers 7 bases. The CDR3 runs 16 residues. Germline loops: CDR1 SGHAT, CDR2 FQNNGV. The J segment lost 0 bases and the V segment lost 5 bases, leaving 7 bases of the junction unmatched. In DNA, the CDR3 is TGTGCCAGCAGCCTAAGACAGGGCAGCTCCTACAATGAGCAGTTCTTC. It translates to CASSLRQGSSYNEQFF.

The chain combines TRBV6-5 with TRBJ2-7, with D possibly being TRBD2 (5 bases). Trimming shortened V by 0 bases and J by 0 bases, and 9 bases separated the two germline ends. Germline V gene data show CDR1 as MNHEY and CDR2 as SVGAGI. The CDR3 runs 15 residues. The CDR3 is CASSYSTGISYEQYF. The CDR3 coding sequence is TGTGCCAGCAGTTACTCGACCGGGATCTCCTACGAGCAGTACTTC.

The V and J genes are TRBV19 and TRBJ1-5, with D unclear. V lost 4 bases, J lost 6 bases, and 16 bases lay in between. Germline lookup yields CDR1 LNHDA and CDR2 SQIVND (reference sequence). The CDR3 consists of 15 residues. The CDR3 loop reads CASSRGWAESQPQHF. DNA of the CDR3: TGTGCCAGTAGTAGAGGTTGGGCGGAGTCTCAGCCCCAGCATTTT.